One T cell receptor (beta chain) is described in this entry. This sample is drawn from a study of cytomegalovirus exposure and HLA in healthy donors. The CDR3 has 16 amino acids. Trimming at V came to 5 bases and at J to 3 bases, leaving 9 bases not matched to a gene. Per the germline V gene, CDR1 is SGHAT and CDR2 is FQNNGV. The PCR made use of 60 Vbeta and 13 Jbeta primers. Sequencing was performed with immunoSEQ multiplex PCR; in TCRdb, only in-frame clones are kept and a portion is missing. Of some 180,000 clones in the sample, approximately 80% were seen once. The V gene is TRBV11-2, the J gene TRBJ1-5; 8 bases line up with TRBD1. The material sequenced was PBMCs. The clonotype originates from a girl aged 10-17 years in good health and CMV-seropositive. CDR3 sequence (DNA): TGTGCCAGCAGCCCCCGGACAGGGTTTGCCAATCAGCCCCAGCATTTT. It yields the protein CASSPRTGFANQPQHF.